Below are 21 T cell receptor beta chains sequenced from a single sample in a study of T cell responses to AZD1222 COVID-19 vaccine. Only in-frame clones appear in the TCRdb table, and some are missing; sequencing was by immunoSEQ multiplex PCR. The sample records some 200,000 clones, around 90% being singletons. The material sequenced was peripheral blood, taken 28 days after the second AZD1222 dose. These receptor sequences come from an adult who received the AZD1222 COVID-19 vaccine.

J is TRBJ1-1 and V is TRBV10-3; a weak D match, TRBD1 (5 bases). Germline CDR1 reads ENHRY; CDR2 reads SYGVKD. The CDR3 sequence is 13 residues long. V was pared by 7 bases and J by 0 bases, with 9 bases between. This CDR3 reads CAITGGMNTEAFF. The CDR3 DNA sequence: TGTGCCATCACCGGGGGAATGAACACTGAAGCTTTCTTT.

The chain links TRBV10-3 to TRBJ1-5; D remains ambiguous. The germline V gene has CDR1 ENHRY and CDR2 SYGVKD. CDR3 length: 12 residues. The ends were cut back, 4 bases at V and 5 bases at J, with 6 bases in the middle. The chain's CDR3 is CAISGLDQPQHF. The CDR3 nucleotides read TGTGCCATCAGTGGGCTGGATCAGCCCCAGCATTTT.

This clone was detected a few times. V and J are TRBV18 and TRBJ1-5; a weak D match, TRBD1 (5 bases). V lost 4 bases and J lost 1, with 14 bases in between. The CDR3 contains 16 residues. Looked up from germline, CDR1 is KGHSH and CDR2 is LQKENI. CDR3 DNA sequence: TGTGCCAGCTCACGAGATCGGACATTAAGCAATCAGCCCCAGCATTTT. Translating gives CASSRDRTLSNQPQHF.

The gene calls are TRBV6-5 and TRBJ2-5; 12 bases align to TRBD2. CDR3 size: 13 residues. Germline CDR1 and CDR2: MNHEY and SVGAGI. The V and J ends lost 6 bases and 5 bases, in that order; junction bases with no gene match: 1. The CDR3 region has the DNA TGTGCCAGCAGGACTAGCGGGAGTGAGACCCAGTACTTC. This gives the protein CASRTSGSETQYF.

J is TRBJ1-5 and V is TRBV18; no clear D. The V end lost 4 bases, the J end lost 0 bases, and 4 bases lay between the germline ends. This CDR3 is 13 amino acids long. Germline V gene data show CDR1 as KGHSH and CDR2 as LQKENI. Here the CDR3 DNA reads TGTGCCAGCTCACAGAATAGCAATCAGCCCCAGCATTTT. Translating it yields CASSQNSNQPQHF.

The chain links TRBV19 to TRBJ1-4, with a tentative D call TRBD1 (6 bases). Germline V gene sequence: CDR1 LNHDA, CDR2 SQIVND (reference sequence). V gave up 8 bases and J gave up 7 bases, with 14 bases separating them. The CDR3 has 13 amino acids. The CDR3 sequence: CASGDIAGEKLFF. In DNA form, the CDR3 reads TGTGCCAGTGGGGACATAGCTGGTGAAAAACTGTTTTTT.

V gene TRBV5-1 combines with J gene TRBJ2-1, with 11 bases lining up with TRBD2. There are 15 residues in the CDR3. Germline V gene sequence: CDR1 SGHRS, CDR2 YFSETQ. J was trimmed by 5 bases and V by 7 bases; bases with no gene match: 8. This CDR3 reads CASGTSGSLNNEQFF. The DNA of the CDR3 is TGCGCCAGCGGAACTAGCGGGAGTCTAAACAATGAGCAGTTCTTC.

The V call is TRBV19, the J call TRBJ2-5; 12 positions match TRBD2. Germline assignment: CDR1 LNHDA and CDR2 SQIVND (reference sequence). V dropped 6 bases and J dropped 4; count of bases not matched to a gene: 3. This CDR3 has 14 amino acids. The CDR3 sequence is CASRPTSGRETQYF. The DNA for the CDR3 is TGTGCCAGTAGACCGACTAGCGGGAGAGAGACCCAGTACTTC.

The chain combines TRBV9 with TRBJ1-6; D uncertain. V was pared by 3 bases and J by 10 bases, with 20 bases between. Germline CDR1 and CDR2: SGDLS and YYNGEE. CDR3 length: 16 residues. For the CDR3, the DNA is TGTGCCAGCAGCGCACGTTTAGGCGGGGTAGACTCACCCCTCCACTTT. This translates into CASSARLGGVDSPLHF.

V is TRBV19 and J is TRBJ2-7; 8 positions agree with TRBD2. Germline CDR1 is LNHDA and CDR2 is SQIVND (reference sequence). The CDR3 is made up of 16 amino acids. The V gene end was trimmed by 5 bases and the J gene end by 6 bases; junction bases not matched to a gene: 15. CDR3 residues: CASSPLRISGSGEQYF. Written as DNA, the CDR3 is TGTGCCAGTAGTCCCCTTCGAATAAGCGGGAGCGGCGAGCAGTACTTC. Variable domain in full (rest from reference TRBV19 and TRBJ2-7): DGGITQSPKYLFRKEGQNVTLSCEQNLNHDAMYWYRQDPGQGLRLIYYSQIVNDFQKGDIAEGYSVSREKKESFPLTVTSAQKNPTAFYLCASSPLRISGSGEQYFGPGTRLTVT.

This chain's CDR3 is CASSQRTGSGNEQYF. CDR3 nucleotides: TGTGCCAGCAGCCAACGTACAGGGTCCGGGAACGAGCAGTACTTC. The rearrangement uses TRBV3-1 (or the pseudogene TRBV3-2) and TRBJ2-7; weak D call: TRBD1 (6 bases). V was pared by 2 bases and J by 5 bases, with 16 bases between. The CDR3 runs to 15 residues. CDR1 is LGHDT and CDR2 is YNNKEL in the germline V gene (reference sequence).

The rearrangement uses TRBV18 and TRBJ2-7; D perhaps matches TRBD2 (5 bases). V shed 0 bases and J shed 0 bases, with 12 bases lying between them. The CDR3 consists of 16 residues. Per the germline V gene, CDR1 is KGHSH and CDR2 is LQKENI. In DNA form, the CDR3 reads TGTGCCAGCTCACCACCGAATGTGGGGAGCTCCTACGAGCAGTACTTC. Its protein product is CASSPPNVGSSYEQYF. The complete variable domain, with remaining parts taken from reference TRBV18 and TRBJ2-7, reads NAGVMQNPRHLVRRRGQEARLRCSPMKGHSHVYWYRQLPEEGLKFMVYLQKENIIDESGMPKERFSAEFPKEGPSILRIQQVVRGDSAAYFCASSPPNVGSSYEQYFGPGTRLTVT.

The gene calls are TRBV10-3 and TRBJ2-1; TRBD2 agrees at 7 bases. V lost 10 bases to trimming and J lost 1 base; unmatched junction nucleotides: 13. The germline V gene has CDR1 ENHRY and CDR2 SYGVKD. The CDR3 has 16 residues. CDR3 sequence: CATAWAGVGSYNEQFF. CDR3 in DNA: TGTGCCACCGCGTGGGCGGGAGTTGGGTCCTACAATGAGCAGTTCTTC.

The rearrangement links TRBV6-1 to TRBJ2-7, with TRBD2 as a possible D gene (5 bases). CDR3 length: 15 amino acids. The ends were cut back, 1 base at V and 0 bases at J, with 10 bases in the middle. Germline V gene data show CDR1 as MNHNS and CDR2 as SASEGT. Here the CDR3 reads CASSEVRLSSYEQYF. The CDR3 DNA sequence: TGTGCCAGCAGTGAAGTGAGACTATCCTCCTACGAGCAGTACTTC.

The gene calls are TRBV4-2 and TRBJ1-5, with D unresolved. Trimming left V 0 bases short and J 5 bases short, with 5 bases between. The CDR3 covers 13 residues. CDR1 and CDR2 from the germline V gene are LGHNA and YNFKEQ. CDR3 protein: CASSQEVDQPQHF. The DNA for the CDR3 is TGTGCCAGCAGCCAAGAGGTTGATCAGCCCCAGCATTTT.

V and J are TRBV12-3 or TRBV12-4 and TRBJ2-2; D is perhaps TRBD2 (6 bases). Between the trimmed V and J ends, which lost 7 bases and 7 bases, there was a span of 13 bases. The CDR3 loop spans 13 amino acids. The CDR3 DNA follows: TGTGCCAGCATCTGGCGGGATAGCGGGGAGCTGTTTTTT. This gives the protein CASIWRDSGELFF.

This chain joins TRBV9 and TRBJ2-1; 9 bases map to TRBD2. Germline CDR1 reads SGDLS; CDR2 reads YYNGEE. V lost 0 bases and J lost 6; bases outside the gene matches: 1. CDR3 length: 14 residues. DNA of the CDR3: TGTGCCAGCAGCGTAGTAGCGGGAGTCAATGAGCAGTTCTTC. It is translated as CASSVVAGVNEQFF.

The chain employs TRBV30 and TRBJ1-2, with D hard to call. Germline CDR1 reads GTSNPN; CDR2 reads SVGIG (reference sequence). This CDR3 has 14 amino acids. Trimming stripped 0 bases from V and 3 bases from J, with 11 bases between. CDR3 bases: TGTGCCTGGAGTGTACCGGCGGGCCACTATGGCTACACCTTC. It is translated as CAWSVPAGHYGYTF.

The genes are TRBV28 and TRBJ2-4; possibly TRBD2 for D (6 bases). V was shortened by 3 bases and J by 1 base, with 16 bases between the two germline ends. The CDR3 length is 17 residues. Germline values: CDR1 MDHEN, CDR2 SYDVKM. For the CDR3, the DNA is TGTGCCAGCAGTTTTGCGGGGATGGCAACGGCCAAAAACATTCAGTACTTC. Translating it yields CASSFAGMATAKNIQYF.

This clone has only a few counts. This chain links TRBV14 with TRBJ2-1, with D possibly TRBD1 on 6 matching bases. The germline CDR1 and CDR2 sequences are SGHDN and FVKESK. The CDR3 has 15 residues. V was shortened by 4 bases and J by 2 bases, with 12 bases between the two germline ends. For the CDR3, the DNA is TGTGCCAGCAGCCTAAGGACAGCAACCTACAATGAGCAGTTCTTC. Residues: CASSLRTATYNEQFF.

This CDR3 is CASAQGIPGNNNSPLHF. CDR3 in DNA: TGCGCCAGCGCCCAGGGGATCCCCGGTAACAATAATTCACCCCTCCACTTT. The chain carries TRBV23-1 and TRBJ1-6; D is perhaps TRBD1 (6 bases). TRBV23-1 is reported as an ORF; its role is uncertain. Trimming left V 8 bases short and J 5 bases short, with 22 bases between. The CDR3 has 17 residues.